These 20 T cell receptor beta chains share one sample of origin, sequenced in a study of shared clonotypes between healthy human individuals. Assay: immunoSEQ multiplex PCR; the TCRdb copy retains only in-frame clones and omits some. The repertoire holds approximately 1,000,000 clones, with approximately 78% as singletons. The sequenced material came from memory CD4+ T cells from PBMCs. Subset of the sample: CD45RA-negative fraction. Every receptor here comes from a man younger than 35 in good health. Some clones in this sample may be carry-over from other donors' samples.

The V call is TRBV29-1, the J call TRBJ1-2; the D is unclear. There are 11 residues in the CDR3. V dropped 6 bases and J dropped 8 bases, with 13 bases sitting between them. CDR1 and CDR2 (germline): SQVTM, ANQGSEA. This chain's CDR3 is CSVLTPMGYTF. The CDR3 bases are TGCAGCGTCCTAACGCCTATGGGCTACACCTTC.

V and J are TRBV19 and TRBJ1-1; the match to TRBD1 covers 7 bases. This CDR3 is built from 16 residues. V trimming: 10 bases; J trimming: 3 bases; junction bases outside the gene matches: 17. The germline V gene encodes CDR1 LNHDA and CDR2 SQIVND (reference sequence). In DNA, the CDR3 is TGTGCCACAACCGGGACAGTCACGACTCAGTACACTGAAGCTTTCTTT. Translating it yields CATTGTVTTQYTEAFF.

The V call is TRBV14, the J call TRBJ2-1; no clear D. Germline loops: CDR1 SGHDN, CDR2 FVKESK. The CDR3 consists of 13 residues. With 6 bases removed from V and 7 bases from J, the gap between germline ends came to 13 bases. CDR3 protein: CASRSPQSNEQFF. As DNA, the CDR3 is TGTGCCAGCAGATCTCCCCAGTCGAATGAGCAGTTCTTC.

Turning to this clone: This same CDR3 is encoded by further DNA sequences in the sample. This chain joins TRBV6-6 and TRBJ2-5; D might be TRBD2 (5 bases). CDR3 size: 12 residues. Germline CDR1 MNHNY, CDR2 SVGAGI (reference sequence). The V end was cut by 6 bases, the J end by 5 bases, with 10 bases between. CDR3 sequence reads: CASSEGAETQYF. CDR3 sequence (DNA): TGTGCCAGCAGCGAGGGAGCGGAGACCCAGTACTTC.

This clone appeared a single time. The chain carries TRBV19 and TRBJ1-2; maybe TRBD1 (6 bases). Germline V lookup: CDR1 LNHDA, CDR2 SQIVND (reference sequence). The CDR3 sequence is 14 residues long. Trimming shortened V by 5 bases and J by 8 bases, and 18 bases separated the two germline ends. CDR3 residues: CASSADRFVGGYTF. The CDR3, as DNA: TGTGCCAGTAGTGCTGACAGGTTCGTTGGGGGCTACACCTTC.

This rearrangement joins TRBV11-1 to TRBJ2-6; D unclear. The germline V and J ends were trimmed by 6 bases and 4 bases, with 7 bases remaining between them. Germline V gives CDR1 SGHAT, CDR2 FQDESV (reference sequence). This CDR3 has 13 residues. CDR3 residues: CASRPSGANVLTF. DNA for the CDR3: TGTGCCAGCAGGCCCTCCGGGGCCAACGTCCTGACTTTC. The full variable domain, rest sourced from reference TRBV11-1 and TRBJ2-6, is EAEVAQSPRYKITEKSQAVAFWCDPISGHATLYWYRQILGQGPELLVQFQDESVVDDSQLPKDRFSAERLKGVDSTLKIQPAELGDSAMYLCASRPSGANVLTFGAGSRLTVL.

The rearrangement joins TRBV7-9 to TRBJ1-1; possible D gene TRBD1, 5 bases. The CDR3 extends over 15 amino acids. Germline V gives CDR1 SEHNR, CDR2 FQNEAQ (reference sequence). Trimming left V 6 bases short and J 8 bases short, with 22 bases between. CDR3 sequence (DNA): TGTGCCAGCAGTCGGGACCCAGAGGGGTGGTGGGAAGCTTTCTTT. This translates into CASSRDPEGWWEAFF.

The CDR3 DNA follows: TGTGCCAGCAGCATTTACCCGCGGGACACACTTGAAGCTTTCTTT. Encoded protein: CASSIYPRDTLEAFF. The gene calls are TRBV5-8 and TRBJ1-1, with D possibly matching TRBD1 (6 bases). There are 15 residues in the CDR3. Trimming cost V 4 bases and J 7 bases, with 20 bases left between them. CDR1 is SGHTS, CDR2 YDEGEE, per germline.

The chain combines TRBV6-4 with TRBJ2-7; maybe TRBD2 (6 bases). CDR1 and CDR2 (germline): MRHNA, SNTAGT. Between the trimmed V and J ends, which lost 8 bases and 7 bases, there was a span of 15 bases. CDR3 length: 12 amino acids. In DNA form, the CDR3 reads TGTGCCAGCCGGGGACTTGGCGGTGAGCAGTACTTC. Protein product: CASRGLGGEQYF.

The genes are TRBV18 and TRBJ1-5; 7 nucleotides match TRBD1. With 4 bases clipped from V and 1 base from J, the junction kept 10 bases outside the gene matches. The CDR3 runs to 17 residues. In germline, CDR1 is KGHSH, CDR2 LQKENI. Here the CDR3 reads CASSLGSQGGSNQPQHF. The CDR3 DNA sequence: TGTGCCAGCTCACTAGGGTCCCAGGGGGGCAGCAATCAGCCCCAGCATTTT.

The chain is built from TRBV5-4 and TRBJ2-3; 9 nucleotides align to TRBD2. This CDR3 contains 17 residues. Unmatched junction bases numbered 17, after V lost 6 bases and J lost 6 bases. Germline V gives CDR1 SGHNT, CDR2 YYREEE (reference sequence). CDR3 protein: CASTLGSGRPTGDTQYF. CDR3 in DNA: TGTGCCAGCACCCTGGGGAGCGGGAGGCCTACCGGGGATACGCAGTATTTT.

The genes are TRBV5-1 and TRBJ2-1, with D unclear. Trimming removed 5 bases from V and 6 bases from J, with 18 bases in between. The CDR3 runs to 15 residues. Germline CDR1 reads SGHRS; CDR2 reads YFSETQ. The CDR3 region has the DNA TGCGCCAGCAGGGAGCGTGCCTCGCCCGTCAATGAGCAGTTCTTC. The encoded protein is CASRERASPVNEQFF.

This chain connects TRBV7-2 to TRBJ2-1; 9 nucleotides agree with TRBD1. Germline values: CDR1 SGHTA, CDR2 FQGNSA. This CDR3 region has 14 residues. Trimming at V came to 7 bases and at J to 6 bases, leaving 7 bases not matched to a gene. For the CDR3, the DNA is TGTGCCAGCACCAAGGACAGGGGCCGCAATGAGCAGTTCTTC. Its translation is CASTKDRGRNEQFF. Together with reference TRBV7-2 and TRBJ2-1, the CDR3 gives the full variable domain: GAGVSQSPSNKVTEKGKDVELRCDPISGHTALYWYRQSLGQGLEFLIYFQGNSAPDKSGLPSDRFSAERTGGSVSTLTIQRTQQEDSAVYLCASTKDRGRNEQFFGPGTRLTVL.

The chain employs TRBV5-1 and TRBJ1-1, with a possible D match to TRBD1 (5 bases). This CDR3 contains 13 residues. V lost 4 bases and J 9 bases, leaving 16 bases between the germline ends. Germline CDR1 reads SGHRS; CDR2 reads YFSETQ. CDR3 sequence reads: CASSPGTRGKAFF. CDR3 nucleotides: TGCGCCAGCAGCCCCGGGACCCGGGGTAAAGCTTTCTTT.

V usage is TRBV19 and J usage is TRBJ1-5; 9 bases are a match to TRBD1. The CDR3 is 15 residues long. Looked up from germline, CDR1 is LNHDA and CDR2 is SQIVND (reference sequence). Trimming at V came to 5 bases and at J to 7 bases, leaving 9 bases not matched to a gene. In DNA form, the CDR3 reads TGTGCCAGTAGTTCAAGGGACAGGGTATACCAGCCCCAGCATTTT. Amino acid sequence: CASSSRDRVYQPQHF.

The CDR3 sequence is CASMRRAKNIQYF. As DNA, the CDR3 is TGCGCCAGCATGCGACGAGCCAAAAACATTCAGTACTTC. The chain links TRBV10-1 to TRBJ2-4; D gene uncertain. The CDR3 extends over 13 amino acids. Per the germline V gene, CDR1 is WNHNN and CDR2 is SYGVQD (reference sequence). V lost 7 bases, J lost 0 bases, and 7 bases lay in between.

CDR3 coding DNA: TGCGCCAGCAGTACGAGACCGGGACTAGCGGGAGAAAATGAGCAGTTCTTC. Protein product: CASSTRPGLAGENEQFF. This chain links TRBV5-1 with TRBJ2-1; 14 bases align to TRBD2. Germline V gene sequence: CDR1 SGHRS, CDR2 YFSETQ. Trimming took 5 bases from V and 7 from J; bases not matched to a gene: 11. The CDR3 has 17 residues.

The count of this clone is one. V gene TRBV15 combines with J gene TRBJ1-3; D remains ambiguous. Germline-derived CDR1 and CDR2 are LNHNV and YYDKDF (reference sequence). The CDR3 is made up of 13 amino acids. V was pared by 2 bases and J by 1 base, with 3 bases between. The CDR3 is CATSRISGNTIYF. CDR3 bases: TGTGCCACCAGCAGAATTTCTGGAAACACCATATATTTT.

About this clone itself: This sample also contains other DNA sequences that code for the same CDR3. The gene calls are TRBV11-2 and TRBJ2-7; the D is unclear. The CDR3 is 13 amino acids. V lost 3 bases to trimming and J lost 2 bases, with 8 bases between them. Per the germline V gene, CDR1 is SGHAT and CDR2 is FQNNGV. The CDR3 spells CASSFGQAYEQYF. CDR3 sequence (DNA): TGTGCCAGCAGCTTCGGTCAGGCCTACGAGCAGTACTTC.

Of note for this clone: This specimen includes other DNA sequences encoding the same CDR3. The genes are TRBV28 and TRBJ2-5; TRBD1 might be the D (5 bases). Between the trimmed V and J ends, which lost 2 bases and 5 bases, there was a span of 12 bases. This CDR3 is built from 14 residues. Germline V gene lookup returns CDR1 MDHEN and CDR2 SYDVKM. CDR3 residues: CASSLTRVRETQYF. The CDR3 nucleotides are TGTGCCAGCAGTTTAACCAGGGTTCGGGAGACCCAGTACTTC.